This T cell receptor (beta chain) was profiled in a study of long-term antiretroviral therapy in people with HIV. Study background: Specimens dating back about a decade before the 2015 immediate-ART recommendation are the oldest included.

Samples were assayed with immunoSEQ v3.0 at survey level. The data were produced by immunoSEQ multiplex PCR, yet TCRdb's version contains in-frame clones alone and is incomplete. The table has 7,000 to 8,000 clones, 82% seen once; the top ten hold approximately 15%. Each specimen consisted of about 0.9-10 million cryopreserved PBMC prior to extraction of DNA. Germline lookup yields CDR1 MNHEY and CDR2 SVGAGI. V dropped 0 bases and J dropped 2 bases, with 8 bases sitting between them. This CDR3 is built from 14 residues. The V and J genes are TRBV6-5 and TRBJ2-7, with D perhaps matching TRBD1 (5 bases). The receptor's source is a man aged 35-49 years with HIV. The source material was unsorted PBMCs, sampled 0.1 years after starting antiretroviral therapy. CDR3 nucleotide sequence: TGTGCCAGCAGTTACTCGCAGGGAACCTACGAGCAGTACTTC. It encodes CASSYSQGTYEQYF.